The 19 T cell receptor beta chains below all came from one sample that was sequenced in a study of shared clonotypes between healthy human individuals. Repertoires were generated with immunoSEQ multiplex PCR, while TCRdb's copy carries only in-frame clones and drops some. The sample has roughly 640,000 clones; around 72% are singletons. The specimen sequenced was memory CD4+ T cells sorted from blood. The sample's subset: CD45RA-negative fraction. Receptors were obtained from a woman between 25 and 40 years old in good health.

This rearrangement joins TRBV27 to TRBJ2-7; 13 bases line up with TRBD2. Germline V lookup: CDR1 MNHEY, CDR2 SMNVEV (reference sequence). The V segment lost 5 bases and the J segment 4 bases; nucleotides outside the gene matches: 5. The CDR3 runs 15 residues. The CDR3 reads CASSPTSGRDYEQYF. CDR3 in DNA: TGTGCCAGCAGTCCCACTAGCGGGAGGGATTACGAGCAGTACTTC.

The chain recombines TRBV10-3 with TRBJ1-3, with D possibly matching TRBD1 (6 bases). Germline CDR1 and CDR2: ENHRY and SYGVKD. The length of the CDR3 is 14 residues. V was cut by 2 bases and J by 4 bases, with 9 bases left in between. The CDR3 here is CAISETGSGNTIYF. The CDR3 nucleotides are TGTGCCATCAGTGAGACAGGGTCGGGAAACACCATATATTTT.

The chain employs TRBV11-2 and TRBJ2-5; D is unresolved. V lost 3 bases, J lost 2 bases, and 13 bases lay in between. Germline CDR1 reads SGHAT; CDR2 reads FQNNGV. This CDR3 spans 15 amino acids. The CDR3 loop reads CASSFPDYWQETQYF. In DNA, the CDR3 is TGTGCCAGCAGCTTCCCCGATTATTGGCAAGAGACCCAGTACTTC. The full variable domain, completed using reference TRBV11-2 and TRBJ2-5, is EAGVAQSPRYKIIEKRQSVAFWCNPISGHATLYWYQQILGQGPKLLIQFQNNGVVDDSQLPKDRFSAERLKGVDSTLKIQPAKLEDSAVYLCASSFPDYWQETQYFGPGTRLLVL.

The chain links TRBV28 to TRBJ1-2; D remains unclear. The V and J ends lost 3 bases and 4 bases respectively, with 12 bases between them. CDR1 and CDR2 from the germline V gene are MDHEN and SYDVKM. CDR3 length: 14 amino acids. CDR3 protein: CASSFDRGPYGYTF. The CDR3 nucleotides are TGTGCCAGCAGTTTTGATCGGGGTCCCTATGGCTACACCTTC.

This clone was counted a few times. The chain joins TRBV19 to TRBJ1-5; no firm D call. This CDR3 spans 16 amino acids. V lost 1 base to trimming and J lost 3 bases, with 13 bases between them. Per the germline V gene, CDR1 is LNHDA and CDR2 is SQIVND (reference sequence). CDR3 in amino acids: CASSIGRQTFNQPQHF. CDR3 coding DNA: TGTGCCAGTAGTATAGGACGGCAGACCTTCAATCAGCCCCAGCATTTT.

V is TRBV7-2 and J is TRBJ1-3; 7 bases align to TRBD1. The germline CDR1 and CDR2 sequences are SGHTA and FQGNSA. This CDR3 contains 13 residues. With V trimmed by 1 base and J by 8 bases, 2 bases remained unmatched. The DNA of the CDR3 is TGTGCCAGCAGCTTAGACAGGGGTGACACCATATATTTT. Translation: CASSLDRGDTIYF.

The chain joins TRBV2 to TRBJ2-1; tentative D call: TRBD2 (6 bases). Per the germline V gene, CDR1 is SNHLY and CDR2 is FYNNEI. V dropped 7 bases and J dropped 9 bases, with 19 bases sitting between them. This CDR3 region has 14 residues. The CDR3 DNA reads TGTGCCAGCACCCGAAGGAGTAGCGGATCTGAGCAGTTCTTC. Translation gives CASTRRSSGSEQFF.

This clone was seen only once. For the CDR3, the DNA is TGTGCCAGCAGCTCAGGGACTAGCGGCTGGGGGAAAGATACGCAGTATTTT. Amino acids: CASSSGTSGWGKDTQYF. The chain employs TRBV11-2 and TRBJ2-3; 11 nucleotides align to TRBD2. The CDR3 extends over 17 amino acids. Germline V lookup: CDR1 SGHAT, CDR2 FQNNGV. The trim removed 4 bases at V and 5 bases at J, leaving 11 bases unmatched. Variable domain in full (rest from reference TRBV11-2 and TRBJ2-3): EAGVAQSPRYKIIEKRQSVAFWCNPISGHATLYWYQQILGQGPKLLIQFQNNGVVDDSQLPKDRFSAERLKGVDSTLKIQPAKLEDSAVYLCASSSGTSGWGKDTQYFGPGTRLTVL.

This clone was observed a single time. The chain uses TRBV27 and TRBJ2-7; 10 bases line up with TRBD2. In germline, CDR1 is MNHEY, CDR2 SMNVEV (reference sequence). The CDR3 sequence is 16 residues long. The trim removed 5 bases at V and 2 bases at J, leaving 9 bases unmatched. CDR3 coding DNA: TGTGCCAGCAGTCATGTACTAAGCGGGGGGGCCTACGAGCAGTACTTC. Translation gives CASSHVLSGGAYEQYF.

The CDR3 DNA reads TGTGCCAGCAGTGCCCGACAGAACGAGCGGGAAAAACTGTTTTTT. It yields the protein CASSARQNEREKLFF. V gene TRBV2 combines with J gene TRBJ1-4; a weak D match, TRBD1 (5 bases). This CDR3 is built from 15 residues. V lost 4 bases to trimming and J lost 8 bases, with 17 bases between them. Germline V lookup: CDR1 SNHLY, CDR2 FYNNEI.

V gene TRBV30 combines with J gene TRBJ2-7, with TRBD2 identical over 7 bases. The germline V gene has CDR1 GTSNPN and CDR2 SVGIG (reference sequence). J lost 6 bases, V lost 7 bases, and 15 bases had no gene match. The CDR3 is 14 amino acids. For the CDR3, the DNA is TGTGCCTCTTCCCCCCTAGGGAGGGAAGGCGAGCAGTACTTC. Translated, it gives CASSPLGREGEQYF.

The genes are TRBV7-9 and TRBJ1-4; 9 bases are shared with TRBD1. Trimming at V came to 5 bases and at J to 8 bases, leaving 6 bases not matched to a gene. The CDR3 loop spans 14 amino acids. Per germline, CDR1 SEHNR and CDR2 FQNEAQ (reference sequence). The DNA of the CDR3 is TGTGCCAGCAGCCCCCGGACAGGGGAGGAAAAACTGTTTTTT. Protein sequence: CASSPRTGEEKLFF.

This chain links TRBV7-9 with TRBJ1-5; TRBD1 matches 8 bases. Germline V gene sequence: CDR1 SEHNR, CDR2 FQNEAQ (reference sequence). The V gene end was trimmed by 4 bases and the J gene end by 1 base; junction bases not matched to a gene: 6. The CDR3 is 16 amino acids. The CDR3, as DNA: TGTGCCAGCAGCTCCGGACAGGGCGAGAGCAATCAGCCCCAGCATTTT. Translated, it gives CASSSGQGESNQPQHF.

To note about this clone: Possible read error: a much larger clone is one base away. Other DNA sequences in the same sample also yield this CDR3. This chain joins TRBV5-1 and TRBJ2-5; D is uncertain. The CDR3 runs 11 residues. CDR1 and CDR2 from the germline V gene are SGHRS and YFSETQ. Between the trimmed V and J ends, which lost 4 bases and 1 base, there was a span of 2 bases. The CDR3 spells CASSRQETQYF. CDR3 DNA sequence: TGCGCCAGCAGCCGCCAAGAGACCCAGTACTTC.

This clone turned up a few times. The rearrangement links TRBV7-9 to TRBJ2-7, with 11 bases matching TRBD1. The germline gives CDR1 SEHNR, CDR2 FQNEAQ (reference sequence). The CDR3 has 15 amino acids. After removal of 5 bases from V and 5 bases from J, the junction contained 8 bases not matched to a gene. CDR3 bases: TGTGCCAGCAGCCAGAGGACAGGGGGCTTCAACGAGCAGTACTTC. Protein product: CASSQRTGGFNEQYF.

The chain is built from TRBV5-8 and TRBJ1-5, with D uncertain. This CDR3 has 14 residues. The V gene lost 0 bases and the J gene lost 9 bases, with 13 bases spanning the gap. The V gene's germline CDR1 is SGHTS and CDR2 YDEGEE. The CDR3, as DNA: TGTGCCAGCAGCTTGGGATGGGGTGGGGTGCCCCAGCATTTT. Amino acids: CASSLGWGGVPQHF.

This sequence joins TRBV28 and TRBJ1-5; D is perhaps TRBD1 (5 bases). The CDR3 is made up of 13 amino acids. V shed 6 bases and J shed 4 bases, with 10 bases lying between them. The germline V gene has CDR1 MDHEN and CDR2 SYDVKM. DNA of the CDR3: TGTGCCAGCAGAACAGGAGGAAATCAGCCCCAGCATTTT. Translated, it gives CASRTGGNQPQHF.

The chain couples TRBV4-1 to TRBJ2-3, with 7 bases aligning to TRBD1. Germline trimming cut 3 bases from V and 2 bases from J; bases unmatched to any gene: 5. Germline V CDR1 and CDR2: MGHRA, YSYEKL. The CDR3 has 15 residues. The CDR3 nucleotides read TGCGCCAGCAGCCAGACAGGGCTGGCCACAGATACGCAGTATTTT. Translated, it gives CASSQTGLATDTQYF.

This chain joins TRBV5-6 and TRBJ1-2; no clear D gene. Germline V gene data show CDR1 as SGHDT and CDR2 as YYEEEE. The CDR3 runs 12 residues. Trimming removed 4 bases at V and 2 bases at J, with 6 bases between. The CDR3 reads CASSPGNYGYTF. The DNA for the CDR3 is TGTGCCAGCAGCCCAGGAAACTATGGCTACACCTTC.